The source of this T cell receptor (beta chain) is a study of neurological immune-mediated disorders. Study-level points and caveats: Sharing of CDR3 amino acid sequences among expanded clones across subjects was absent, suggesting private repertoires in all groups. The multiple sclerosis repertoire cluster had no clinical or MRI feature associated with it.

With 10-nucleotide random UMIs included, cDNA was synthesized by 5'RACE. Per sequencing run, 15-18 subjects together gave over 200 million TCR-beta sequences. TCRdb independently ran MiXCR on the 5' RACE reads; one entry per CDR3 protein. This table holds 35,000 or so distinct CDR3 sequences, around 2.9% found once. The CDR3 is 16 amino acids. In germline, CDR1 is LGHDT, CDR2 YNNKEL (reference sequence). J lost 7 bases, V lost 1 base, and 8 bases had no gene match. This clonotype qualifies as medium-sized. Its target is unknown. Time point meaning: longitudinal time-point 1 (baseline). J is TRBJ1-4 and V is TRBV3-1; 8 bases line up with TRBD1. Sample: PBMCs. This clonotype originated in a woman aged 60-70 years with multiple sclerosis. The CDR3 DNA sequence: TGTGCCAGCAGCCAAGTGACCGGGACAGGCGCTGAAAAACTGTTTTTT. It yields the protein CASSQVTGTGAEKLFF.